This T cell receptor beta chain originates from a study of CXCR3-negative and CXCR3-positive naive CD8 T cells. Looked up from germline, CDR1 is SNHLY and CDR2 is FYNNEI. CDR3 length equals 15 residues. About this clonotype itself: Its antigen is unknown.

TRB cDNA was prepared as libraries by UMI-labeled 5' RACE. From the 5' RACE reads, TCRdb lists one entry per CDR3 protein and no DNA. This repertoire comprises around 60,000 distinct CDR3 sequences; its ten largest clones make up around 0.75%. Study-level findings and limits: When CXCR3-positive naive cells were set against CXCR3-negative naive cells, the former had more hydrophobic TRB CDR3s.

The sequence was collected from a human donor in good health. Some clones in this sample may be carry-over from other donors' samples. The source material was naive CXCR3+ CD8+ T cells from blood. Subset defined: CD45RO-CCR7+CD27+CD95- naive CD8+ T cells expressing CXCR3 (TNR3+). This chain links TRBV2 with TRBJ2-7; TCRdb selects TRBD1, and the lack of DNA leaves this call unchecked. The CDR3 reads CARRQANLLTYEQYF.